Sequencing of this T cell receptor beta chain was carried out in a study of T cell responses to AZD1222 COVID-19 vaccine. General observations from the study: Baseline seropositivity characterized only six AZD1222 recipients. Among the donors, most were white British and more were female, and clonal diversity was possibly underestimated.

Assay used: immunoSEQ multiplex PCR; TCRdb lists only in-frame clones, some missing. The sample includes 150,000 or so clones, about 89% of them seen just once. From germline, CDR1 is SGHTA and CDR2 FQGTGA. The CDR3 loop spans 14 amino acids. V shed 5 bases and J shed 4 bases, with 13 bases lying between them. As regards this clone: What it recognizes is unknown.

The V gene is TRBV7-3, the J gene TRBJ2-3; D is unclear. Material: peripheral blood, obtained on day 0 of AZD1222 vaccination. The clonotype comes from an adult in good health. The chain's CDR3 is CASSLGGPADTQYF. The CDR3 region has the DNA TGTGCCAGCAGCCTGGGTGGGCCGGCAGATACGCAGTATTTT.